A single T cell receptor beta chain is shown here with its context. This clonotype has more than one count but fewer than ten. What this receptor recognizes is not known. One base away there is no much larger clone; base qualities are not given. Receptor libraries were prepared by 5' RACE. The listed sequencing device is Illumina HiSeq 2000. A universal primer binding site was added through template switching, and the final cDNA carried a unique molecular identifier so that TCR cDNA molecules could be counted accurately. Specific primers in the conserved constant-segment region were used to synthesize first-strand cDNA for TCR alpha and beta chains. To control for contamination, each cDNA library was double barcoded with a SMART-Mk sample barcode plus Illumina barcodes. TruSeq adapter sequences, together with Illumina sample barcodes, were added in two successive PCR steps. The Illumina HiSeq platform was used with custom primers to sequence TCR alpha and beta cDNA libraries. The study's own analysis went as follows. MiGEC processed the raw reads to extract unique molecular identifiers, while MiXCR was used to determine the CDR3 positions. Recombination models were inferred per individual with the repgenHMM and IGoR tools using an EM algorithm. Shared clonotypes were analyzed with the tcR package in R, and sharing was normalized by the product of cloneset sizes. Out-of-frame nonproductive sequences were analyzed to study raw recombination free of thymic and clonal selection effects. Using fastp at Q25 and MiXCR, TCRdb reprocessed the public reads and kept productive beta chains. All rows with the same CDR3 protein become a single entry with the most common DNA and genes. V and J calls and clone size were set by TCRdb, not the authors. Here the sample has around 280,000 distinct CDR3 sequences; more than 6.5% occur a single time. Jointly, the top ten make up over 2% of the sample.

This specimen belongs to a study of identical twins (dated by TCRdb to 2016 to 2018). Regarding the complete study: TCR alpha and beta repertoires from monozygotic twins, unrelated adults of various ages and cord blood were deep-sequenced to test whether fetal clonotypes persist. To rule out contamination, the twin experiments were replicated at different times with different library preparation protocols. Overall study results and their limits: Abundant cord blood beta clonotypes carried fewer insertions; young adult naive repertoires showed a weaker similar trend, while memory repertoires showed none. A weaker excess of twin sharing was found in beta out-of-frame sequences because the signal-to-noise ratio was lowered by fewer shared sequences. Conclusions relied on cross-sectional statistical analysis, since the same donors could not be followed over many years. Zero-insertion analyses could be partly confounded by invariant T cells such as MAIT and iNKT, although diverse VJ usage argued against such confounding for most clonotypes. Compared with coincidental sharing between unrelated individuals, out-of-frame TCR alpha sequences shared between twins showed an excess of sequences with low generation probability. Recombination models systematically underestimated out-of-frame TCR alpha sharing in monozygotic twins but agreed with sharing between unrelated individuals.

From its cysteine to its phenylalanine, the CDR3 spans 15 amino acids. The DNA shown is the 45-base CDR3, in frame from base 1. Looking up the germline V gene yields CDR1 LGHNA and CDR2 YNFKEQ. V is reduced by 6 bases and J by 3 bases, leaving a spacing of 18 bases between them. Only healthy Caucasian donors were included. The twin cohort consisted of three pairs of female monozygotic twins, all aged about 18 to 30 years. Miltenyi CD45RO+ enrichment and human naive T-cell isolation kits were used to isolate memory (CD45RO+) and naive T cells from PBMC. The same data also went into a second study, on yellow fever vaccine responses in identical twins. According to the second study: The T cell response to vaccination in identical twins was reported by the authors to appear partly convergent and partly personalized. In the study, vaccine-responding T cell clones were precisely tracked in identical twins.

The TCR comes from a young woman in good health. The chain is made from TRBV4-2 and TRBJ2-7; the D gene lacks a confident call. The sample comprised memory (CD45RO+) T cells sorted from blood. The sample's cell subset or site label is to be understood as: CD45RO+ enriched T cells. The sequenced DNA: TGTGCCAGCAGTTCTGCCGACGGCGAGATCTACGAGCAGTACTTC. Its translation reads: CASSSADGEIYEQYF.